This entry lists 3 T cell receptor beta chains sequenced from one sample in a study of blood T cells in healthy people across ages. Together with a sample-barcoded 5' primer, a J-beta primer mix was included in a second PCR lasting roughly 6 to 12 cycles. In TCRdb, the 5' RACE reads were re-called with MiXCR into one record per CDR3 protein. Counted here are 1.8 million or so distinct CDR3 sequences, around 42% occurring once; the ten biggest clones make up under 30%. The sequenced sample consisted of blood. The receptors derive from a human donor in good health.

This clonotype was seen a handful of times. The J gene is TRBJ2-7, the V gene TRBV7-6, with a weak D call TRBD2 (5 bases). Germline-derived CDR1 and CDR2 are SGHVS and FNYEAQ. The V and J ends lost 1 base and 6 bases respectively, with 10 bases between them. The CDR3 contains 13 residues. The DNA of the CDR3 is TGTGCCAGCAGCTTAGTTATCCGGGGCGAGCAGTACTTC. Residues: CASSLVIRGEQYF.

DNA for the CDR3: TGTGCCAGCAGCTTAGTCTCAGGGTTTATACGCGAGCAGTACTTC. It translates to CASSLVSGFIREQYF. The chain recombines TRBV11-3 with TRBJ2-7, with TRBD1 as a possible D gene (5 bases). The ends were cut back, 1 base at V and 6 bases at J, with 16 bases in the middle. The CDR3 length is 15 residues. In germline, CDR1 is SGHNT, CDR2 YENEEA. The variable domain in full, with the rest retrieved from reference TRBV11-3 and TRBJ2-7, is EAGVVQSPRYKIIEKKQPVAFWCNPISGHNTLYWYLQNLGQGPELLIRYENEEAVDDSQLPKDRFSAERLKGVDSTLKIQPAELGDSAVYLCASSLVSGFIREQYFGPGTRLTVT.

Only a few counts were recorded for this clonotype. The rearrangement joins TRBV29-1 to TRBJ2-3; 12 nucleotides agree with TRBD2. The germline CDR1 and CDR2 sequences are SQVTM and ANQGSEA. This CDR3 spans 15 amino acids. J lost 4 bases, V lost 2 bases, and 4 bases had no gene match. Here the CDR3 reads CSVERLAGGSDTQYF. CDR3 DNA sequence: TGCAGCGTTGAAAGGCTAGCGGGGGGGTCAGATACGCAGTATTTT.